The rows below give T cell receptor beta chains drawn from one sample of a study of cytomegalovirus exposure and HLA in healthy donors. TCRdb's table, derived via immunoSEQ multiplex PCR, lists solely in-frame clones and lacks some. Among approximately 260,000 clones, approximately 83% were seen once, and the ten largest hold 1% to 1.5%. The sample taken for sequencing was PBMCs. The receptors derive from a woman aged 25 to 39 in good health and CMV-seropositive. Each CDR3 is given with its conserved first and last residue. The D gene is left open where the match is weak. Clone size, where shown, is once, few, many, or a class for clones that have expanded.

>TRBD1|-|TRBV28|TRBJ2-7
CASSSASWGTDSYEQYF
TGTGCCAGCAGTTCTGCGTCATGGGGGACAGACTCCTACGAGCAGTACTTC
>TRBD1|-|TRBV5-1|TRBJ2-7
CASSLRQGSLYEQYF
TGCGCCAGCAGCCTCCGACAGGGGAGCTTGTACGAGCAGTACTTC
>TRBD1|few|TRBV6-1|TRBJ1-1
CATIRGLVKNTEAFF
TGTGCCACGATCAGGGGGCTAGTGAAGAACACTGAAGCTTTCTTT
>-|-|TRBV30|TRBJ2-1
CAWDSLNEQFF
TGTGCCTGGGACTCACTCAATGAGCAGTTCTTC
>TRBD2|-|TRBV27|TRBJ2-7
CASSFPLAGAAYEQYF
TGTGCCAGCAGTTTCCCCCTAGCGGGAGCAGCCTACGAGCAGTACTTC
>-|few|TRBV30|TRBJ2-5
CAWSIYSQETQYF
TGTGCCTGGAGTATTTACAGCCAAGAGACCCAGTACTTC
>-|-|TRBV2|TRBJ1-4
CASSEQGQAGEKLFF
TGTGCCAGCAGTGAACAGGGCCAGGCCGGTGAAAAACTGTTTTTT
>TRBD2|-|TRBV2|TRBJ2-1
CASKPGGTYNEQFF
TGTGCCAGCAAACCGGGGGGAACCTACAATGAGCAGTTCTTC
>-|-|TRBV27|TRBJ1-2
CASSLYTGGGYTF
TGTGCCAGCAGTTTATACACCGGCGGGGGCTACACCTTC
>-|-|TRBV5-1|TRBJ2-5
CASSLGAGMETQYF
TGCGCCAGCAGCTTGGGCGCCGGGATGGAGACCCAGTACTTC
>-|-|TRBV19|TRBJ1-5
CASSIDVGRTSYSNQPQHF
TGTGCCAGTAGTATTGACGTGGGCAGGACATCATATAGCAATCAGCCCCAGCATTTT
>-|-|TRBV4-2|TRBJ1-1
CASSQTGMGTEAFF
TGTGCCAGCAGCCAAACAGGGATGGGAACTGAAGCTTTCTTT
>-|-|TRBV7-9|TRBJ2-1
CASSLQVGRNYNEQFF
TGTGCCAGCAGCTTACAAGTTGGGAGGAACTACAATGAGCAGTTCTTC
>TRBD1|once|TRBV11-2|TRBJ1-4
CASTTTGDNEKLFF
TGTGCCAGCACCACTACAGGGGATAATGAAAAACTGTTTTTT
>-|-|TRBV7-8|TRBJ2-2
CASSLVSGQNTGELFF
TGTGCCAGCAGCTTAGTCAGCGGCCAGAACACCGGGGAGCTGTTTTTT
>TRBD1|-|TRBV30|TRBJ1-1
CAWSNDRGTEAFF
TGTGCCTGGAGTAACGACAGGGGCACTGAAGCTTTCTTT
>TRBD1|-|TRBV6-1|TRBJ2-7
CASNRDRLTYEQYF
TGTGCCAGCAACCGGGACAGGCTGACCTACGAGCAGTACTTC
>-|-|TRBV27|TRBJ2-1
CASSFRLAYNEQFF
TGTGCCAGCAGTTTCCGACTTGCTTACAATGAGCAGTTCTTC
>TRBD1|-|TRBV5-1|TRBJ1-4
CASSLGGTGDEKLFF
TGCGCCAGCAGCTTGGGAGGGACAGGGGATGAAAAACTGTTTTTT
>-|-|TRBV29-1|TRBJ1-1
CSVWNTEAFF
TGCAGCGTCTGGAACACTGAAGCTTTCTTT
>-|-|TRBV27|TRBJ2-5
CASSFGSSAETQYF
TGTGCCAGCAGTTTCGGGTCTAGCGCTGAGACCCAGTACTTC
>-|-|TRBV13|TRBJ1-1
CASSLTEKFPEAFF
TGTGCCAGCAGCTTAACTGAAAAGTTCCCTGAAGCTTTCTTT
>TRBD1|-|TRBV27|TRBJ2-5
CASSLGTGVETQYF
TGTGCCAGCAGTTTAGGGACAGGGGTAGAGACCCAGTACTTC
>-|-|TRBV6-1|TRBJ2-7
CASSEIGLRGAEQYF
TGTGCCAGCAGTGAAATTGGGCTGCGCGGGGCCGAGCAGTACTTC
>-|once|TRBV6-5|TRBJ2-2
CASSLWNTGELFF
TGTGCCAGCAGCCTATGGAACACCGGGGAGCTGTTTTTT
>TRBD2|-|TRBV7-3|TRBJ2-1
CASSLSLAGGDEQFF
TGTGCCAGCAGCTTAAGCCTAGCGGGAGGCGATGAGCAGTTCTTC
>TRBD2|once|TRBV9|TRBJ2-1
CASSVDLAEYNEQFF
TGTGCCAGCAGCGTAGACCTAGCGGAATACAATGAGCAGTTCTTC
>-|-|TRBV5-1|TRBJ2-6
CASISGSGANVLTF
TGCGCCAGCATCAGCGGGTCCGGGGCCAACGTCCTGACTTTC
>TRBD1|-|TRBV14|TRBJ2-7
CASSQVGGTGGYEQYF
TGTGCCAGCAGCCAAGTAGGAGGGACAGGGGGCTACGAGCAGTACTTC
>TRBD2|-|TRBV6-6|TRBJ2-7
CASSHGLAGGIYEQYF
TGTGCCAGCAGCCACGGACTAGCGGGAGGAATCTACGAGCAGTACTTC
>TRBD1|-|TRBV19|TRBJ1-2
CASSSGQGEYGYTF
TGTGCCAGTAGTAGCGGACAGGGAGAATATGGCTACACCTTC
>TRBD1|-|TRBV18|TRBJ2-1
CASSRQGDGEQFF
TGTGCCAGCTCACGACAGGGGGACGGCGAGCAGTTCTTC